These T cell receptor beta chains were read from a single sample in a study of CD8+CD57+ T cells in acquired aplastic anemia. TCRdb called the reads again in MiXCR, with one record for every CDR3 protein. The sample shows about 220,000 distinct CDR3 sequences, 30% to 35% of them seen only once. Material: sorted CD4+, CD8+, or CD8+CD57+ T cells (not recorded which) from PBMCs. These receptors were obtained from a human donor in good health, serving as a control. CDR3s leave out the opening cysteine and the closing phenylalanine or tryptophan. The order of the fields is CDR3 length, V gene, J gene, CDR3 protein.

cdr3_length: 12; v_call: TRBV7-2; j_call: TRBJ1-1; cdr3_aa: ASTFLGQTTMAF
cdr3_length: 12; v_call: TRBV7-9; j_call: TRBJ1-4; cdr3_aa: ASSPGQENEKLF
cdr3_length: 11; v_call: TRBV29-1; j_call: TRBJ1-5; cdr3_aa: SVEVSGNQPQH
cdr3_length: 12; v_call: TRBV4-1; j_call: TRBJ1-2; cdr3_aa: ASSQSGTGYGYT
cdr3_length: 13; v_call: TRBV4-1; j_call: TRBJ2-7; cdr3_aa: ASSQVAGGAYEQY
cdr3_length: 14; v_call: TRBV2; j_call: TRBJ1-5; cdr3_aa: ASGGTGFFSNQPQH
cdr3_length: 12; v_call: TRBV7-6; j_call: TRBJ2-4; cdr3_aa: ASRPRGVQNIQY
cdr3_length: 12; v_call: TRBV7-2; j_call: TRBJ1-2; cdr3_aa: ASSFRDQYYGYT
cdr3_length: 13; v_call: TRBV2; j_call: TRBJ1-5; cdr3_aa: ASSVDTSNNQPQH
cdr3_length: 13; v_call: TRBV5-6; j_call: TRBJ1-1; cdr3_aa: ASSRQGSLNTEAF
cdr3_length: 12; v_call: TRBV29-1; j_call: TRBJ2-3; cdr3_aa: SVAPGQGTDTQY
cdr3_length: 15; v_call: TRBV15; j_call: TRBJ1-2; cdr3_aa: ATSRTVGQGAINGYT
cdr3_length: 14; v_call: TRBV25-1; j_call: TRBJ2-2; cdr3_aa: ASSDARQGNTGELF
cdr3_length: 13; v_call: TRBV20-1; j_call: TRBJ1-1; cdr3_aa: SASTLGGQGTEAF
cdr3_length: 14; v_call: TRBV2; j_call: TRBJ1-2; cdr3_aa: ASSVEKTVANYGYT
cdr3_length: 15; v_call: TRBV25-1; j_call: TRBJ1-2; cdr3_aa: ASSEANWTGLVDGYT
cdr3_length: 13; v_call: TRBV25-1; j_call: TRBJ1-1; cdr3_aa: ASSSATGWDTEAF
cdr3_length: 11; v_call: TRBV20-1; j_call: TRBJ1-6; cdr3_aa: SGGTTRDSPLH
cdr3_length: 12; v_call: TRBV25-1; j_call: TRBJ1-2; cdr3_aa: ASSEFGRDYGYT
cdr3_length: 10; v_call: TRBV6-2/TRBV6-3; j_call: TRBJ2-5; cdr3_aa: ASSPTQETQY
cdr3_length: 12; v_call: TRBV11-2; j_call: TRBJ2-5; cdr3_aa: ASSLEAGVMTQY
cdr3_length: 10; v_call: TRBV6-1; j_call: TRBJ1-2; cdr3_aa: ASSEALYGYT
cdr3_length: 17; v_call: TRBV20-1; j_call: TRBJ1-4; cdr3_aa: SARPTYYDRAAANGKLF
cdr3_length: 12; v_call: TRBV12-5; j_call: TRBJ1-1; cdr3_aa: ASGLGVRGTEAF
cdr3_length: 11; v_call: TRBV29-1; j_call: TRBJ1-1; cdr3_aa: SVEDQGTPEAF
cdr3_length: 14; v_call: TRBV20-1; j_call: TRBJ2-3; cdr3_aa: SARDPRGGSTDTQY
cdr3_length: 14; v_call: TRBV3-1; j_call: TRBJ2-7; cdr3_aa: ASSQGGRMVSGEQY
cdr3_length: 12; v_call: TRBV11-2; j_call: TRBJ2-7; cdr3_aa: ASSVSGSSYEQY
cdr3_length: 12; v_call: TRBV12-3/TRBV12-4; j_call: TRBJ2-1; cdr3_aa: ASSRDPAYNEQF
cdr3_length: 13; v_call: TRBV12-3/TRBV12-4; j_call: TRBJ2-7; cdr3_aa: ASSSGMWLGYEQY
cdr3_length: 14; v_call: TRBV5-1; j_call: TRBJ2-2; cdr3_aa: ASSLRGGMNTGELF
cdr3_length: 12; v_call: TRBV11-1; j_call: TRBJ2-7; cdr3_aa: ASSLQGENYEQY
cdr3_length: 12; v_call: TRBV5-1; j_call: TRBJ1-1; cdr3_aa: ASSLARGVTEAF
cdr3_length: 11; v_call: TRBV19; j_call: TRBJ2-7; cdr3_aa: ASSICDPYEQY
cdr3_length: 13; v_call: TRBV6-1; j_call: TRBJ1-1; cdr3_aa: ASSPWREMNTEAF
cdr3_length: 12; v_call: TRBV29-1; j_call: TRBJ2-1; cdr3_aa: SGTGTGRRHEQF
cdr3_length: 12; v_call: TRBV9; j_call: TRBJ1-2; cdr3_aa: ASSVVLRLYGYT
cdr3_length: 11; v_call: TRBV5-4; j_call: TRBJ1-1; cdr3_aa: ASRGEVNTEAF
cdr3_length: 11; v_call: TRBV19; j_call: TRBJ2-5; cdr3_aa: ASSLATQETQY
cdr3_length: 13; v_call: TRBV11-3; j_call: TRBJ1-2; cdr3_aa: ASSLEPGTIYGYT
cdr3_length: 11; v_call: TRBV5-1; j_call: TRBJ2-1; cdr3_aa: ASSLVRGYEQF
cdr3_length: 13; v_call: TRBV25-1; j_call: TRBJ2-1; cdr3_aa: ASSEGLAGKDEQF
cdr3_length: 14; v_call: TRBV14; j_call: TRBJ1-1; cdr3_aa: ASSPAFWGRNTEAF
cdr3_length: 13; v_call: TRBV11-2; j_call: TRBJ2-5; cdr3_aa: ASSLETGGGRTQY
cdr3_length: 9; v_call: TRBV10-1; j_call: TRBJ2-3; cdr3_aa: ASGGSGQQY
cdr3_length: 11; v_call: TRBV6-1; j_call: TRBJ1-5; cdr3_aa: ATRTGDNQPQH
cdr3_length: 17; v_call: TRBV12-3/TRBV12-4; j_call: TRBJ2-7; cdr3_aa: ASSPYAPSGDQMPYEQY
cdr3_length: 11; v_call: TRBV29-1; j_call: TRBJ1-2; cdr3_aa: SVEDPGRMGYT
cdr3_length: 14; v_call: TRBV9; j_call: TRBJ1-2; cdr3_aa: ASSVSSSGGSYGYT
cdr3_length: 13; v_call: TRBV20-1; j_call: TRBJ1-1; cdr3_aa: SARLLRVSNTEAF
cdr3_length: 11; v_call: TRBV20-1; j_call: TRBJ1-2; cdr3_aa: SASQTVNYGYT
cdr3_length: 11; v_call: TRBV5-1; j_call: TRBJ1-2; cdr3_aa: ASSDEGIYGYT
cdr3_length: 13; v_call: TRBV18; j_call: TRBJ2-1; cdr3_aa: ASSPRQAVGNEQF
cdr3_length: 10; v_call: TRBV24-1; j_call: TRBJ1-4; cdr3_aa: ATSSTGEKLF
cdr3_length: 10; v_call: TRBV29-1; j_call: TRBJ1-4; cdr3_aa: SAKQGNEKLF
cdr3_length: 13; v_call: TRBV24-1; j_call: TRBJ2-5; cdr3_aa: ATSDSYDKGETQY
cdr3_length: 13; v_call: TRBV5-4; j_call: TRBJ1-6; cdr3_aa: ASSISGLDNSPLH
cdr3_length: 12; v_call: TRBV3-1; j_call: TRBJ2-5; cdr3_aa: ASNLAGRQETQY